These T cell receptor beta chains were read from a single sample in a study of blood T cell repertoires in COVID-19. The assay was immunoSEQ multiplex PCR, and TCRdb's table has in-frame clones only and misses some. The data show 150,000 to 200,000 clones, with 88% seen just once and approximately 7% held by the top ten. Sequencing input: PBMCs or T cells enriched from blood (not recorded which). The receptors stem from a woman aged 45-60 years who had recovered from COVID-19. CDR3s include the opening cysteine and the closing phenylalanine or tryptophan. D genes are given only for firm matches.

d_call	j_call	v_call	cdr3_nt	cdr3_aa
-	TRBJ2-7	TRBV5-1	TGCGCCAGCAGCTTAGCGGACGGCTACGAGCAGTACTTC	CASSLADGYEQYF
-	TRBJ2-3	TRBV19	TGTGCCAGTAGCCGACAGCAATTAGATACGCAGTATTTT	CASSRQQLDTQYF
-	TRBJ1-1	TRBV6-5	TGTGCCAGCAGTCAAACTGCGGTACCGAAGACTGAAGCTTTCTTT	CASSQTAVPKTEAFF
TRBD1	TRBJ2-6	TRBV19	TGTGCCAGTAGCCGGTCGGACAGGGCGGGGGCCAACGTCCTGACTTTC	CASSRSDRAGANVLTF
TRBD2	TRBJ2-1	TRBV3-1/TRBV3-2	TGTGCCAGCAGCCAAGGGACTAGCGGGGGTTTGCAGTTCTTC	CASSQGTSGGLQFF
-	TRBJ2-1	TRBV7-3	TGTGCCAGCAGCTTAAGGTCCGGGGGAGGCTACAATGAGCAGTTCTTC	CASSLRSGGGYNEQFF
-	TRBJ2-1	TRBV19	TGTGCCAGTAGTACGTTCGGGACAACTTACAATGAGCAGTTCTTC	CASSTFGTTYNEQFF
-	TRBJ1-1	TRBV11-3	TGTGCCAGCAGCTTGGGGGGAAACACTGAAGCTTTCTTT	CASSLGGNTEAFF
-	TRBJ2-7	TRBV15	TGTGCCACCAGCAGAGCTGACAGCCCCTACGAGCAGTACTTC	CATSRADSPYEQYF
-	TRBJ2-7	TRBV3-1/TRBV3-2	TGTGCCAGCAGCCAAACGCAACCCACAGGGCGAGACGAGCAGTACTTC	CASSQTQPTGRDEQYF
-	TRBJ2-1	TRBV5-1	TGCGCCAGCAGCTTGGTCGCCGGGAAAGAGCAGTTCTTC	CASSLVAGKEQFF